The clone carrying this T cell receptor (beta chain) has just a few counts. This table comes from immunoSEQ multiplex PCR, and its TCRdb copy is limited to in-frame clones, with some not included. Altogether about 89,000 clones are present, about three quarters being singletons, with the ten largest covering approximately 15%. From germline, CDR1 is SNHLY and CDR2 FYNNEI. The V and J ends lost 4 bases and 6 bases, in that order; junction bases with no gene match: 0. There are 13 residues in the CDR3. This sample is part of a study of blood T cell repertoires in COVID-19. Specimen: peripheral blood. This clonotype was sampled from a woman at least 80 years old with acute or convalescent COVID-19. This chain joins TRBV2 and TRBJ2-4, with 10 bases lining up with TRBD1. CDR3 nucleotides: TGTGCCAGCAGTGGGGACAGGGGAAACATTCAGTACTTC. Protein: CASSGDRGNIQYF. The whole variable domain, remainder taken from reference TRBV2 and TRBJ2-4, is EPEVTQTPSHQVTQMGQEVILRCVPISNHLYFYWYRQILGQKVEFLVSFYNNEISEKSEIFDDQFSVERPDGSNFTLKIRSTKLEDSAMYFCASSGDRGNIQYFGAGTRLSVL.